The clone carrying this T cell receptor beta chain showed up just a few times. After removal of 6 bases from V and 5 bases from J, the junction contained 8 bases not matched to a gene. This CDR3 comprises 14 residues. Per germline, CDR1 LNHDA and CDR2 SQIVND (reference sequence). This sample is drawn from a study of blood T cell repertoires in COVID-19. Categorization into cohorts depended on clinical history that participants reported. Method: immunoSEQ multiplex PCR; TCRdb's copy keeps in-frame clones and lacks some. This sample has fewer than 300,000 clones, with 85% found just once. The sequenced sample consisted of PBMCs or T cells enriched from blood (not recorded which). The chain carries TRBV19 and TRBJ1-1; TRBD1 agrees at 8 bases. The source is a woman in her forties or fifties who had recovered from COVID-19. The CDR3: CASSRGTGGTEAFF. The CDR3 DNA is TGTGCCAGTAGCCGAGGGACAGGTGGAACTGAAGCTTTCTTT.